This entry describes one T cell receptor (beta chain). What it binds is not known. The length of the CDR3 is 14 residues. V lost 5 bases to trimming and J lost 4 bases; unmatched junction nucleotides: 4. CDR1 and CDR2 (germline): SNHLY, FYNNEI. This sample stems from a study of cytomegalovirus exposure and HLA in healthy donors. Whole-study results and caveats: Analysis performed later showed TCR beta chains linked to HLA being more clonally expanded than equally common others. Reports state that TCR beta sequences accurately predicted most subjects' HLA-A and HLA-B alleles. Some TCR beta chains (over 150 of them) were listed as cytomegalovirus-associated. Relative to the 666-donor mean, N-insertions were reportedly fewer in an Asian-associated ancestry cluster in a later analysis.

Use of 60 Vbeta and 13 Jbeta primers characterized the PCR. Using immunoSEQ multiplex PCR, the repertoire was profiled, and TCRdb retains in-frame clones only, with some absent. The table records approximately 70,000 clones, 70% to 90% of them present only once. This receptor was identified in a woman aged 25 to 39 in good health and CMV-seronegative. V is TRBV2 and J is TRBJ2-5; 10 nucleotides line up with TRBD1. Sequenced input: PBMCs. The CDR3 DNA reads TGTGCCAGCAGTCGGGACAGGGGCGCAGAGACCCAGTACTTC. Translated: CASSRDRGAETQYF.